These 4 T cell receptor beta chains were all obtained from the same sample, sequenced in a study of blood T cell repertoires in COVID-19. The assay was immunoSEQ multiplex PCR, and TCRdb's table has in-frame clones only and misses some. The sample holds about 200,000 clones, 70% to 90% seen once. Material: peripheral blood. Every receptor here comes from a human donor in a cohort sampled during active COVID-19.

The CDR3 DNA is TGTGCCTGGAGTACCACCACAGGGAAAGAGACCCAGTACTTC. This encodes CAWSTTTGKETQYF. The genes are TRBV30 and TRBJ2-5; a weak D match, TRBD1 (6 bases). The CDR3 has 14 amino acids. The V gene's germline CDR1 is GTSNPN and CDR2 SVGIG (reference sequence). V gave up 2 bases and J gave up 3 bases, with 13 bases separating them.

In its sample, this clone was seen a few times. This chain connects TRBV4-2 to TRBJ2-1; D not certain. In germline, CDR1 is LGHNA, CDR2 YNFKEQ. Trimming shortened V by 1 base and J by 13 bases, and 8 bases separated the two germline ends. CDR3 length: 11 amino acids. CDR3 DNA sequence: TGTGCCAGCAGCCAAGGGGCGCACCAGTTCTTC. Its translation is CASSQGAHQFF.

The chain joins TRBV24-1 to TRBJ1-2; D gene uncertain. V shed 9 bases and J shed 4 bases, with 11 bases lying between them. Germline V gene data show CDR1 as KGHDR and CDR2 as SFDVKD. The CDR3 sequence is 12 residues long. The CDR3 DNA sequence: TGTGCCACCTCACAGAACTCCTATGGCTACACCTTC. Its translation is CATSQNSYGYTF.

The sample holds a few counts of this clone. The rearrangement links TRBV5-1 to TRBJ2-7; D perhaps matches TRBD2 (5 bases). CDR3 size: 15 residues. Per germline, CDR1 SGHRS and CDR2 YFSETQ. Deletions cut 0 bases from V and 2 bases from J, with 12 bases between. The CDR3 protein is CASSLVWGDPYEQYF. The CDR3 nucleotides are TGCGCCAGCAGCTTGGTTTGGGGAGACCCCTACGAGCAGTACTTC.